This entry concerns a single T cell receptor beta chain. Germline V gene data show CDR1 as LGHNA and CDR2 as YNFKEQ. V was trimmed by 1 base and J by 6 bases, leaving 12 bases between them. The CDR3 has 15 residues. The data stem from a study of blood T cell repertoires in COVID-19. The wider study: Samples of COVID-19 (acute and convalescent) were obtained from the United States, Italy and Spain. In each case, the material was cDNA or gDNA derived from T cells, B-cell-depleted T cells, or PBMCs.

Study processing details: Estimation of nucleated cell counts relied on the amplification of reference gene primers. The data were produced by immunoSEQ multiplex PCR, yet TCRdb's version contains in-frame clones alone and is incomplete. V and J calls and clone size are copied from that table; D and trimming were computed from the DNA. The sample carries approximately 430,000 clones, 70% to 90% recorded once. The chain has TRBV4-2 and TRBJ2-2; D may be TRBD2 (6 bases). The sample comprised peripheral blood. The receptor was isolated from a woman in her 30s with active or convalescent COVID-19. This CDR3 reads CASSQAASVSGELFF. The CDR3 DNA reads TGTGCCAGCAGCCAAGCCGCTAGCGTCTCCGGGGAGCTGTTTTTT.